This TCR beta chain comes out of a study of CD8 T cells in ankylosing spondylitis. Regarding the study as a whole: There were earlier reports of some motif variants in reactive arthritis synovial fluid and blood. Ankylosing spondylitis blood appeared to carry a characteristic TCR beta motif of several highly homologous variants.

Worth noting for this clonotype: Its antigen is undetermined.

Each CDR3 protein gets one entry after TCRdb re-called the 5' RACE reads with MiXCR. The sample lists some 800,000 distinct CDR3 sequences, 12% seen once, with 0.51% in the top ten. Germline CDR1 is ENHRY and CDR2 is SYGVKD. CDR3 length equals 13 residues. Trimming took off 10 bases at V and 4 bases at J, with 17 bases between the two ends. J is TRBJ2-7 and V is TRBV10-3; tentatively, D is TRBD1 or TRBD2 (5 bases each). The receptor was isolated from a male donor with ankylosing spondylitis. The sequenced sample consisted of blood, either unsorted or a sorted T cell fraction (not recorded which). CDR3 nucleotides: TGTGCCACCCGGGGCAGGGCGGGTTACGAGCAGTACTTC. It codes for CATRGRAGYEQYF.